This T cell receptor (beta chain) comes out of a study of cytomegalovirus exposure and HLA in healthy donors. The CDR3 is 17 residues long. TCRdb's table, derived via immunoSEQ multiplex PCR, lists solely in-frame clones and lacks some. The table has approximately 120,000 clones, roughly 89% seen once. The specimen was PBMCs. This receptor was taken from a woman under 30 in good health and CMV-seronegative. The chain employs TRBV1 and TRBJ2-2; the DNA was not compared with TRBD2, the D call given in the table. TRBV1 is reported as a pseudogene. CDR3 region: CTSSQDTRGRNTGELFF. CDR3 bases: TGCACCAGCAGCCAAGATACTCGCGGGAGAAACACCGGGGAGCTGTTTTTT.